These 8 T cell receptor beta chains originate from one sample sequenced in a study of cytomegalovirus exposure and HLA in healthy donors. The PCR made use of 60 Vbeta and 13 Jbeta primers. The table came from immunoSEQ multiplex PCR; TCRdb's copy has only in-frame clones and leaves some out. The data contain 100,000 to 150,000 clones, 83% of them singletons. Source material: PBMCs. These receptors were taken from a man between 18 and 35 years old in good health and CMV-seropositive.

This chain connects TRBV7-7 to TRBJ2-7; tentative D call: TRBD1 (5 bases). Germline V gene lookup returns CDR1 SSHAT and CDR2 FNYEAQ (reference sequence). V was cut by 7 bases and J by 5 bases, with 18 bases left in between. The CDR3 is 14 residues long. The CDR3 loop is CASNFSDNRDEQYF. CDR3 coding DNA: TGTGCCAGCAACTTCTCGGACAATCGGGACGAGCAGTACTTC.

The V gene is TRBV5-3, the J gene TRBJ2-5, with 11 bases lining up with TRBD2. TRBV5-3 is an ORF; its function is uncertain. The CDR3 has 17 amino acids. The V segment lost 0 bases and the J segment 3 bases; nucleotides outside the gene matches: 7. The CDR3 loop reads CARSLGSGGGQKETQYF. The DNA of the CDR3 is TGTGCCAGAAGCTTGGGTAGCGGGGGGGGCCAGAAAGAGACCCAGTACTTC.

The CDR3 DNA reads TGTGCCAGTCGGGGGTTAGAGACCCAGTACTTC. This translates into CASRGLETQYF. This chain connects TRBV2 to TRBJ2-5, with D possibly being TRBD2 (6 bases). Germline CDR1 and CDR2: SNHLY and FYNNEI. This CDR3 comprises 11 residues. The ends were cut back, 9 bases at V and 4 bases at J, with 9 bases in the middle.

Regarding this clone: The sample contains more than one DNA sequence encoding this CDR3. V usage is TRBV30 and J usage is TRBJ2-1; TRBD2 agrees at 8 bases. Germline CDR1 and CDR2: GTSNPN and SVGIG (reference sequence). J lost 3 bases, V lost 0 bases, and 4 bases had no gene match. CDR3 length: 15 residues. CDR3 sequence: CAWSVLAGGYNEQFF. The CDR3 DNA sequence: TGTGCCTGGAGTGTACTTGCGGGGGGCTACAATGAGCAGTTCTTC.

This chain connects TRBV18 to TRBJ2-7; perhaps TRBD2 as D (6 bases). The germline V gene encodes CDR1 KGHSH and CDR2 LQKENI. The CDR3 consists of 17 residues. Trimming shortened V by 3 bases and J by 5 bases, and 23 bases separated the two germline ends. Here the CDR3 DNA reads TGTGCCAGCTCACCCCCGGCGCAGACCGGCGGGGTAAACGAGCAGTACTTC. This sequence encodes CASSPPAQTGGVNEQYF.

The chain links TRBV27 to TRBJ2-1; 7 bases are a match to TRBD1. Germline V CDR1 and CDR2: MNHEY, SMNVEV (reference sequence). The CDR3 consists of 14 residues. The V and J ends lost 6 bases and 5 bases, in that order; junction bases with no gene match: 7. CDR3 sequence: CASSPGTDNNEQFF. DNA of the CDR3: TGTGCCAGCAGCCCCGGGACAGATAACAATGAGCAGTTCTTC.

In nucleotides, the CDR3 is TGTGCCAGCAGCCGGGACAGGGGGGGAGAGCAGTACTTC. This translates into CASSRDRGGEQYF. V usage is TRBV7-2 and J usage is TRBJ2-7; 11 bases fit TRBD1. Germline V gene lookup returns CDR1 SGHTA and CDR2 FQGNSA. The CDR3 has 13 amino acids. V dropped 5 bases and J dropped 7; count of bases not matched to a gene: 4. Using reference TRBV7-2 and TRBJ2-7 for the parts outside the CDR3, the full variable domain is GAGVSQSPSNKVTEKGKDVELRCDPISGHTALYWYRQSLGQGLEFLIYFQGNSAPDKSGLPSDRFSAERTGGSVSTLTIQRTQQEDSAVYLCASSRDRGGEQYFGPGTRLTVT.

This clone was observed many times. The chain combines TRBV19 with TRBJ2-1; TRBD2 aligns across 10 bases. The CDR3 is 14 residues long. The junction had 8 bases not matched to a gene; V was cut back by 10 bases and J by 5 bases. Per germline, CDR1 LNHDA and CDR2 SQIVND (reference sequence). The CDR3 sequence is CATSLAGGDNEQFF. CDR3 DNA sequence: TGTGCCACATCTTTAGCGGGGGGAGACAATGAGCAGTTCTTC. Using reference TRBV19 and TRBJ2-1 for the parts outside the CDR3, the full variable domain is DGGITQSPKYLFRKEGQNVTLSCEQNLNHDAMYWYRQDPGQGLRLIYYSQIVNDFQKGDIAEGYSVSREKKESFPLTVTSAQKNPTAFYLCATSLAGGDNEQFFGPGTRLTVL.